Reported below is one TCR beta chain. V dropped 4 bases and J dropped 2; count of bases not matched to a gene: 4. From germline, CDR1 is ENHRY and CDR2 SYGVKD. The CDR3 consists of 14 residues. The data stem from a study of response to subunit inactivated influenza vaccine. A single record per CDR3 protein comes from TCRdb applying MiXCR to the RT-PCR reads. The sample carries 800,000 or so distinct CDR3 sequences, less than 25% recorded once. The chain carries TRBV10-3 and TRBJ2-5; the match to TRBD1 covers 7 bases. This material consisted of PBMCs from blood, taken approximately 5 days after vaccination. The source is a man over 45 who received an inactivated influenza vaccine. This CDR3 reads CAISVSGGQETQYF. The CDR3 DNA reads TGTGCCATCAGTGTATCAGGGGGTCAAGAGACCCAGTACTTC.